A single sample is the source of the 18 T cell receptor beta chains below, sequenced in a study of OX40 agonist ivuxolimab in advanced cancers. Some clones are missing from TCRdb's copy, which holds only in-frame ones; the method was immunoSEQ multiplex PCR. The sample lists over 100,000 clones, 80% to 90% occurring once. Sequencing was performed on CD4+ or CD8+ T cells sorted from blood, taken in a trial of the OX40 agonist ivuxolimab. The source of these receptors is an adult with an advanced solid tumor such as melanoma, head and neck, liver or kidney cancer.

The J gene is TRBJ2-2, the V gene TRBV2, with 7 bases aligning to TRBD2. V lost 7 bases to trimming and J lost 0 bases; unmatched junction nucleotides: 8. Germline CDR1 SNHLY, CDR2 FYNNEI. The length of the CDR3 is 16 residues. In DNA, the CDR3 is TGTGCCAGCATCTTTGCGGGGGTTTCGAACACCGGGGAGCTGTTTTTT. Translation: CASIFAGVSNTGELFF.

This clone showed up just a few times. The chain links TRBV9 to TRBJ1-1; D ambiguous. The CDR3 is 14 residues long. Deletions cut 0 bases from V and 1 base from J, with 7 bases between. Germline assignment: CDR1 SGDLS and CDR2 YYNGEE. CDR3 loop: CASSVAPGNTEAFF. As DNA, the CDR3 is TGTGCCAGCAGCGTAGCCCCAGGGAACACTGAAGCTTTCTTT. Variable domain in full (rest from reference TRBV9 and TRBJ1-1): DSGVTQTPKHLITATGQRVTLRCSPRSGDLSVYWYQQSLDQGLQFLIQYYNGEERAKGNILERFSAQQFPDLHSELNLSSLELGDSALYFCASSVAPGNTEAFFGQGTRLTVV.

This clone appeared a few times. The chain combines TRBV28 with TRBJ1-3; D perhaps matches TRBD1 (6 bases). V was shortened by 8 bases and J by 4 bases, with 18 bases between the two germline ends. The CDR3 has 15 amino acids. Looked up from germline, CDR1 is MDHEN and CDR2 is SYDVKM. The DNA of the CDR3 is TGTGCCAGCCGCCTAGGGGGGGGCGTAGGAAACACCATATATTTT. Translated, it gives CASRLGGGVGNTIYF.

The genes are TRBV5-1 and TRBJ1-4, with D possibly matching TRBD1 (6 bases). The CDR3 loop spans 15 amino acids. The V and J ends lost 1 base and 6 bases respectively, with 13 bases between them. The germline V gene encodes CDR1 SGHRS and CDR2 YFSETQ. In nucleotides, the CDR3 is TGCGCCAGCAGCTTGAGGGGGTCTGGAGATGAAAAACTGTTTTTT. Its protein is CASSLRGSGDEKLFF.

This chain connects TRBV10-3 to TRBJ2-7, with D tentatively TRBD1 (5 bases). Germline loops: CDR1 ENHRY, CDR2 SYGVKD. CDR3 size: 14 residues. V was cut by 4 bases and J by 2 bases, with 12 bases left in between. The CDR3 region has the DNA TGTGCCATCAGTGGGACATCAAAGACCTACGAGCAGTACTTC. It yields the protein CAISGTSKTYEQYF.

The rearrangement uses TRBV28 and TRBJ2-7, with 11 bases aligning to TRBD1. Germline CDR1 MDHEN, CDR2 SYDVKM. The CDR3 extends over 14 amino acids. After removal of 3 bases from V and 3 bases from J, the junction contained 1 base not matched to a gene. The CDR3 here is CASSLGTGGYEQYF. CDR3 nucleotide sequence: TGTGCCAGCAGTTTGGGGACAGGGGGCTACGAGCAGTACTTC. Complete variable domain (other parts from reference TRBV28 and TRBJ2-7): DVKVTQSSRYLVKRTGEKVFLECVQDMDHENMFWYRQDPGLGLRLIYFSYDVKMKEKGDIPEGYSVSREKKERFSLILESASTNQTSMYLCASSLGTGGYEQYFGPGTRLTVT.

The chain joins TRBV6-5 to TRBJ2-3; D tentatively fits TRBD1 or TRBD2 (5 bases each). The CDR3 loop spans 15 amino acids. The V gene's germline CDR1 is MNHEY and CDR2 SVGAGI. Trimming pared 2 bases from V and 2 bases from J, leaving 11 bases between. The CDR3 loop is CASSYSTGTTDTQYF. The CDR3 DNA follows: TGTGCCAGCAGTTACAGTACGGGGACCACAGATACGCAGTATTTT.

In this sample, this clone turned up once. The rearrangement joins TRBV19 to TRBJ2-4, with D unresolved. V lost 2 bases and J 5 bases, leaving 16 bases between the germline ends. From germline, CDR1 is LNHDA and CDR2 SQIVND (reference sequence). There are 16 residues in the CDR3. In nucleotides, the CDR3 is TGTGCCAGTAGTATATATGGAACTCAGCGTCAAAACATTCAGTACTTC. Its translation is CASSIYGTQRQNIQYF.

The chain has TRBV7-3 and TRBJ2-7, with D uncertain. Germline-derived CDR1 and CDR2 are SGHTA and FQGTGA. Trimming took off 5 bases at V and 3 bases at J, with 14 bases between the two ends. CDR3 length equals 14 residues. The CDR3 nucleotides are TGTGCCAGCAGCCTCGGTGGTGGGAACTACGAGCAGTACTTC. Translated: CASSLGGGNYEQYF.

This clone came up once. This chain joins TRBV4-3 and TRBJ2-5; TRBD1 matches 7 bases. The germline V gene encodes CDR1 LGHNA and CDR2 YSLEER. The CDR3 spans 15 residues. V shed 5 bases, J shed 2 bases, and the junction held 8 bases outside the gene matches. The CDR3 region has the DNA TGCGCCAGCAGCAAGGTCGGGACAGAGCAAGAGACCCAGTACTTC. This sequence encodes CASSKVGTEQETQYF.

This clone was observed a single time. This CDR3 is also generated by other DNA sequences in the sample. CDR3 region: CSASDSYEQYF. CDR3 DNA sequence: TGCAGTGCTTCCGACAGCTACGAGCAGTACTTC. The chain employs TRBV20-1 and TRBJ2-7; TRBD1 is a possible D gene (5 bases). Between the trimmed V and J ends, which lost 5 bases and 3 bases, there was a span of 8 bases. This CDR3 has 11 residues. Per the germline V gene, CDR1 is DFQATT and CDR2 is SNEGSKA (reference sequence).

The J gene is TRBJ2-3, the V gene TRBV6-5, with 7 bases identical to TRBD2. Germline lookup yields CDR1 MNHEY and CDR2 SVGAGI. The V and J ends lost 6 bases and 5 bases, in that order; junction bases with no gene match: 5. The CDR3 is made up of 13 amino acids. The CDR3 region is CASRRGVVDTQYF. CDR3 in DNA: TGTGCCAGCAGACGGGGGGTGGTAGATACGCAGTATTTT.

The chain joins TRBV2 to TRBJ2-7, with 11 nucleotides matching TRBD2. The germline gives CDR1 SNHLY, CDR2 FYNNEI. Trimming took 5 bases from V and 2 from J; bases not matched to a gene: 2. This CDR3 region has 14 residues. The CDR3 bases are TGTGCCAGCAGTACTAGCGGGGGCCCCTACGAGCAGTACTTC. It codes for CASSTSGGPYEQYF.

Here the CDR3 reads CASSAGTMRIARLGETQYF. The CDR3 coding sequence is TGTGCCAGCAGTGCGGGGACTATGAGAATAGCTAGGCTAGGGGAGACCCAGTACTTC. This chain joins TRBV28 and TRBJ2-5; 7 nucleotides line up with TRBD2. Germline assignment: CDR1 MDHEN and CDR2 SYDVKM. CDR3 length: 19 amino acids. V trimming: 5 bases; J trimming: 5 bases; junction bases outside the gene matches: 23. Together with reference TRBV28 and TRBJ2-5, the CDR3 gives the full variable domain: DVKVTQSSRYLVKRTGEKVFLECVQDMDHENMFWYRQDPGLGLRLIYFSYDVKMKEKGDIPEGYSVSREKKERFSLILESASTNQTSMYLCASSAGTMRIARLGETQYFGPGTRLLVL.

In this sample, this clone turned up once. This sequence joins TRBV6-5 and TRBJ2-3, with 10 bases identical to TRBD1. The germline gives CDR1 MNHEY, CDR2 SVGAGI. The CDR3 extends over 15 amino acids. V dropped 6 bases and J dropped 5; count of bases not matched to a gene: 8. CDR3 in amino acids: CASSLGQGGLDTQYF. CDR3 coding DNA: TGTGCCAGCAGCCTAGGACAGGGGGGGTTAGATACGCAGTATTTT.

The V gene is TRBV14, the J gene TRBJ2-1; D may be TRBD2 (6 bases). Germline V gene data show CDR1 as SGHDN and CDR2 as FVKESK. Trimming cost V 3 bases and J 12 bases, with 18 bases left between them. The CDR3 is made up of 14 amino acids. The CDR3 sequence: CASSQSRTTLGQFF. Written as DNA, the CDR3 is TGTGCCAGCAGCCAGTCGCGGACTACATTAGGGCAGTTCTTC.

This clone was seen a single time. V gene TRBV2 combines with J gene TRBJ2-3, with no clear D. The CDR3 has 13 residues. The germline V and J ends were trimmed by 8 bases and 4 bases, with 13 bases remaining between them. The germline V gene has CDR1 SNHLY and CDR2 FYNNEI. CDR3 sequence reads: CASYGRGSDTQYF. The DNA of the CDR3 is TGTGCCAGCTACGGGCGAGGTTCAGATACGCAGTATTTT.

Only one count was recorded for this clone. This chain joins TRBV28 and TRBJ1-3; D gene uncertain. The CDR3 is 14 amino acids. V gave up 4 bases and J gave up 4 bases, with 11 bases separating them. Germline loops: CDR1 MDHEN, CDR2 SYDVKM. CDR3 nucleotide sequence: TGTGCCAGCAGTTCCCCTGGACTGGGAAACACCATATATTTT. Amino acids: CASSSPGLGNTIYF.